The present entry profiles one T cell receptor (beta chain) with its context. Original handling: Counts of nucleated cells, estimated from reference gene primer amplification, were obtained. The protocol was immunoSEQ multiplex PCR, while the TCRdb copy is restricted to in-frame clones and leaves out a portion. V, J and clone size derive from that table, while D and trimming were established from the DNA sequence. The sample shows some 210,000 clones, around 80% of them seen only once. This CDR3 has 18 amino acids. Trimming at V came to 1 base and at J to 1 base, leaving 7 bases not matched to a gene. Germline lookup yields CDR1 SGHTA and CDR2 FQGNSA. The data derive from a study of blood T cell repertoires in COVID-19.

The clonotype originates from a woman in her forties with acute or convalescent COVID-19. The V and J genes are TRBV7-2 and TRBJ2-7; 13 nucleotides match TRBD2. Sequencing was carried out using peripheral blood. The CDR3 DNA reads as TGTGCCAGCAGCTTAGGAGGACTAGCGGGAGTAGGGTCCTACGAGCAGTACTTC. It yields the protein CASSLGGLAGVGSYEQYF.